One TCR beta chain is described in this entry. The sample belongs to a study of T-cell memory formation after mild COVID-19. TCRdb ran MiXCR on the 5' RACE reads and lists one entry per CDR3 protein. The repertoire holds around 320,000 distinct CDR3 sequences, around 19% seen once, with over 20% in the top ten. The length of the CDR3 is 15 residues. Trimming took 0 bases from V and 2 from J, leaving 11 bases between them. Per germline, CDR1 SGHDN and CDR2 FVKESK. Sequencing was performed on PBMCs or a T cell subset sorted from them (not recorded which). This receptor was identified in a man between 18 and 29 years old who had mild COVID-19 (a few samples of this study predate the infection). Cell type and time point are not known. This rearrangement joins TRBV14 to TRBJ2-7; perhaps D is TRBD1 or TRBD2 (5 bases each). This CDR3 reads CASSQDPGHTYEQYF. For the CDR3, the DNA is TGTGCCAGCAGCCAAGATCCGGGGCATACCTACGAGCAGTACTTC.